Below, one TCR beta chain is given with its context. This record comes from a study of blood T cell repertoires in COVID-19. Assay used: immunoSEQ multiplex PCR; TCRdb lists only in-frame clones, some missing. Among some 180,000 clones listed, around 82% were seen once. Sequences were obtained from peripheral blood. The sequence came from a woman older than 75 with acute or convalescent COVID-19.

CDR3 DNA sequence: TGTGCCAGCACCCCGAATGAGATGCTGAACACCGGGGAGCTGTTTTTT. Its protein product is CASTPNEMLNTGELFF. The gene calls are TRBV28 and TRBJ2-2; D is ambiguous. With 7 bases removed from V and 1 base from J, the gap between germline ends came to 16 bases. The CDR3 is made up of 16 amino acids. CDR1 is MDHEN, CDR2 SYDVKM, per germline.